This TCR beta chain was documented in a study of T cell clonotyping in hematopoietic cell transplantation (TCRdb year 2021). Broadly, across the study: A total of more than 130 blood samples were collected in the study from a few dozen consecutive transplant recipients and their related donors. Recruitment of patients was conducted between late 2015 and early 2017, and follow-up was continued until late 2020 or death.

Relative to germline, V is missing 3 bases and J is missing 8 bases, with 8 bases of the junction outside any gene match. The germline V gene gives CDR1 as SGHDN and CDR2 as FVKESK. Including the terminal cysteine and phenylalanine, the CDR3 comprises 17 residues. The entry retains the CDR3 DNA only, 51 bases that are in frame from base 1. The time point label, read with the paper, signifies: 30 days after allo-HCT. Blood from recipients was drawn roughly 28 days before transplant, then again at days 30, 100 and 180 after transplant. Nuclei Lysis Solution was used to extract genomic DNA from fresh or cryopreserved unfractionated peripheral blood mononuclear cells. The immunoSEQ assay, a bias-controlled multiplex PCR with V- and J-specific primers, was used to amplify TCR beta CDR3 regions from genomic DNA. A proprietary barcode and Illumina adapter sequences were added to the CDR3 amplicons in a second PCR step. CDR3 libraries were sequenced on an Illumina MiSeq instrument. Concerning the study's data processing: Export and quality control were handled in immunoSEQ Analyzer 3.0, while downstream analyses relied on R Bioconductor and Immunarch. Repertoire metrics were calculated using only productive rearrangements within the normalized downsampled data set. In the normalized cohort, clonotypes with more than 5 templates were defined as pathologically expanded. The Inverse Simpson Index served as the measure of repertoire diversity. To capture all clonotypes, CMV-specificity analyses were performed on the non-normalized data set. The clones in this table, taken by TCRdb from immuneACCESS, are in-frame only. Not every clone is retained; where verified, under half of the shortfall comes from an unresolved V gene, and the cause of the rest is unknown. Clone size and V and J calls were adopted from that table, with D and trimming inferred from the DNA. Present in this sample are 250 to 300 clones, 90% of which were seen just once. Approximately 23% of the sample belongs to the ten largest clones.

In the case of this clone: It lacks a known antigen. Base quality data are lacking; no much larger clone is found one base away.

On the study overall, not on this receptor specifically: Overlap with donor repertoires was found for only a small fraction of recipient repertoires, with over 97% found to appear de novo at the given depth. The sample size was limited and the cells went unsorted, which meant the CD4 and CD8 repertoire contributions could not be told apart. Broader TCR repertoire diversity after transplant was predicted by Inverse Simpson Index values from donors and from recipients before transplant. After transplant, TCR diversity in recipients dropped, and pathologically expanded clonotypes increased progressively from day 30 to day 180.

The sample in question was PBMCs, obtained 30 days after allogeneic stem cell transplant. The clonotype was recovered from a male patient aged 18 to 35 who had an allogeneic stem cell transplant, so the T cells may come from the graft donor. Some clones in this sample may be carry-over from other donors' samples. The chain links TRBV14 with TRBJ2-1; 15 bases in the junction line up with TRBD2. The encoded CDR3 is CASSHGLAGGPLDEQFF. The sequenced DNA is TGTGCCAGCAGCCACGGACTAGCGGGAGGGCCTCTCGATGAGCAGTTCTTC.